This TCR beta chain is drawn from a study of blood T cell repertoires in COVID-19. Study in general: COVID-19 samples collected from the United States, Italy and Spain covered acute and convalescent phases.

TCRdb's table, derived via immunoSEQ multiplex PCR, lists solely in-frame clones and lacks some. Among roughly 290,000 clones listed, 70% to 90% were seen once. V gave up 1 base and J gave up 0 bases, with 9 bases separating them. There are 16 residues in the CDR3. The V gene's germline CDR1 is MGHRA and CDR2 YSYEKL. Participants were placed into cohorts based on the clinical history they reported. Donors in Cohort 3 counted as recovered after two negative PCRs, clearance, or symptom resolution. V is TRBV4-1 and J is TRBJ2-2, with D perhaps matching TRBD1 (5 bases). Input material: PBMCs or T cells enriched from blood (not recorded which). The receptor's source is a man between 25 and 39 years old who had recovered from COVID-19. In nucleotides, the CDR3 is TGCGCCAGCAGCCAAGTTTCAGGGTCGAACACCGGGGAGCTGTTTTTT. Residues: CASSQVSGSNTGELFF.